The 16 T cell receptor beta chains reported below all come from one sample, sequenced in a study of shared clonotypes between healthy human individuals. Naive CD8 isolation took CD45RO-negative cells positively selected for CCR7 and excluded terminally differentiated effector memory CD45RA+ cells. The data were produced by immunoSEQ multiplex PCR, yet TCRdb's version contains in-frame clones alone and is incomplete. The sample holds 2 million to 2.5 million clones, about 95% seen once. The sample comprised naive CD8+ T cells sorted from blood. The source of these receptors is a man aged 18-30 years in good health.

The chain carries TRBV30 and TRBJ2-1, with 12 bases identical to TRBD2. Per germline, CDR1 GTSNPN and CDR2 SVGIG (reference sequence). V was clipped by 3 bases and J by 5 bases; unmatched bases: 17. CDR3 length: 19 amino acids. CDR3 sequence: CAWSGILAGGHPPHNEQFF. The CDR3 nucleotides are TGTGCCTGGAGCGGAATCCTAGCGGGAGGGCACCCGCCTCACAATGAGCAGTTCTTC.

J is TRBJ2-2 and V is TRBV6-6; the D gene could be TRBD1 or TRBD2 (5 bases each). Deletions cut 0 bases from V and 3 bases from J, with 11 bases between. CDR3 length: 16 residues. Germline V gene lookup returns CDR1 MNHNY and CDR2 SVGAGI (reference sequence). The CDR3 sequence: CASSYSRGSDTGELFF. The CDR3 DNA follows: TGTGCCAGCAGTTACTCGAGGGGATCAGACACCGGGGAGCTGTTTTTT.

The chain recombines TRBV9 with TRBJ2-7; 8 bases map to TRBD2. Looked up from germline, CDR1 is SGDLS and CDR2 is YYNGEE. The CDR3 totals 16 residues. The V gene end was trimmed by 4 bases and the J gene end by 2 bases; junction bases not matched to a gene: 11. DNA of the CDR3: TGTGCCAGCAGCCCCGGGGGGGGCGGGAGTGCCTACGAGCAGTACTTC. Its translation: CASSPGGGGSAYEQYF.

This chain connects TRBV27 to TRBJ2-5; 14 positions match TRBD2. CDR3 size: 20 residues. V lost 0 bases and J lost 2; bases outside the gene matches: 11. The germline V gene has CDR1 MNHEY and CDR2 SMNVEV (reference sequence). CDR3 protein: CASSLSRLAGGPFGQETQYF. The DNA of the CDR3 is TGTGCCAGCAGTTTATCCCGACTAGCGGGAGGGCCATTTGGGCAAGAGACCCAGTACTTC.

The chain employs TRBV18 and TRBJ1-2; 9 bases line up with TRBD1. This CDR3 comprises 14 residues. The V segment lost 3 bases and the J segment 4 bases; nucleotides outside the gene matches: 3. Germline-derived CDR1 and CDR2 are KGHSH and LQKENI. For the CDR3, the DNA is TGTGCCAGCTCACCGGGACAGGGATTCTATGGCTACACCTTC. Translating gives CASSPGQGFYGYTF. Complete variable domain (other parts from reference TRBV18 and TRBJ1-2): NAGVMQNPRHLVRRRGQEARLRCSPMKGHSHVYWYRQLPEEGLKFMVYLQKENIIDESGMPKERFSAEFPKEGPSILRIQQVVRGDSAAYFCASSPGQGFYGYTFGSGTRLTVV.

This chain joins TRBV6-5 and TRBJ2-2; D is uncertain. Germline V CDR1 and CDR2: MNHEY, SVGAGI. V was pared by 0 bases and J by 0 bases, with 8 bases between. This CDR3 region has 16 residues. CDR3 sequence reads: CASSYSMYANTGELFF. In DNA form, the CDR3 reads TGTGCCAGCAGTTACTCGATGTACGCGAACACCGGGGAGCTGTTTTTT.

CDR3 region: CASSLSPGPGSYEQYF. CDR3 DNA: TGTGCCAGCAGTTTATCACCGGGACCGGGTTCCTACGAGCAGTACTTC. The gene calls are TRBV28 and TRBJ2-7, with D possibly called TRBD1 or TRBD2 (5 bases each). The V end was cut by 1 base, the J end by 1 base, with 14 bases between. From germline, CDR1 is MDHEN and CDR2 SYDVKM. The CDR3 is 16 amino acids.

Turning to this clone: This sample also contains other DNA sequences that code for the same CDR3. The rearrangement uses TRBV27 and TRBJ2-6, with no clear D. Looked up from germline, CDR1 is MNHEY and CDR2 is SMNVEV (reference sequence). The CDR3 has 15 residues. With 5 bases removed from V and 0 bases from J, the gap between germline ends came to 8 bases. Written as DNA, the CDR3 is TGTGCCAGCAGTATATTAGGCTCTGGGGCCAACGTCCTGACTTTC. Residues: CASSILGSGANVLTF.

This chain connects TRBV21-1 to TRBJ2-7; the table assigns TRBD1, which was not confirmed against the DNA. TRBV21-1 is designated a pseudogene. The CDR3 consists of 15 residues. This CDR3 reads CASSKAVRGRGEQYF. CDR3 coding DNA: TGTGCCAGCAGCAAAGCTGTGAGGGGGCGCGGAGAGCAGTACTTC.

CDR3 amino acids: CASGSDRGGNEQYF. CDR3 nucleotide sequence: TGTGCCAGCGGCTCGGACAGGGGTGGGAACGAGCAGTACTTC. The genes are TRBV27 and TRBJ2-7; 9 bases agree with TRBD1. CDR3 length: 14 residues. Germline CDR1 is MNHEY and CDR2 is SMNVEV (reference sequence). Losses at the gene ends were 8 bases for V and 5 bases for J; bases not matched to a gene: 10.

The J gene is TRBJ2-5, the V gene TRBV29-1; D is ambiguous. The tail of the sequence fits TRBJ2-7 better, so the J call may be wrong. The CDR3 totals 13 residues. Germline CDR1 reads SQVTM; CDR2 reads ANQGSEA. The chain's CDR3 is CSAASRRSYEQYF. CDR3 nucleotide sequence: TGCAGTGCAGCCAGTAGACGCTCCTACGAGCAGTACTTC.

The V call is TRBV29-1, the J call TRBJ2-6, with D perhaps matching TRBD2 (5 bases). The CDR3 consists of 17 residues. Germline V gene lookup returns CDR1 SQVTM and CDR2 ANQGSEA. Trimming cost V 4 bases and J 0 bases, with 16 bases left between them. The CDR3 nucleotides are TGCAGCGTTGCGGAGGAGCCAAACCTCTCTGGGGCCAACGTCCTGACTTTC. Its translation is CSVAEEPNLSGANVLTF.

The V gene is TRBV28, the J gene TRBJ2-1; 10 positions agree with TRBD1. Germline assignment: CDR1 MDHEN and CDR2 SYDVKM. The CDR3 runs 14 residues. V was pared by 6 bases and J by 5 bases, with 4 bases of the junction left unmatched. CDR3: CASSPGTGDNEQFF. DNA for the CDR3: TGTGCCAGCAGCCCCGGGACAGGGGACAATGAGCAGTTCTTC.

The chain joins TRBV5-1 to TRBJ2-3; D is unclear. V dropped 2 bases and J dropped 5 bases, with 12 bases sitting between them. Germline CDR1 reads SGHRS; CDR2 reads YFSETQ. The CDR3 extends over 14 amino acids. The DNA for the CDR3 is TGCGCCAGCAGCTTCCTACCGGAACGAGATACGCAGTATTTT. This codes for CASSFLPERDTQYF.

The rearrangement uses TRBV10-3 and TRBJ1-2, with 7 nucleotides matching TRBD1. Germline CDR1 is ENHRY and CDR2 is SYGVKD. The CDR3 contains 18 residues. Trimming removed 0 bases from V and 7 bases from J; junction bases left unmatched: 17. This CDR3 is CAISESSGETGHGVGYTF. As DNA, the CDR3 is TGTGCCATCAGTGAGTCGTCGGGGGAGACAGGGCATGGGGTTGGCTACACCTTC.

The J gene is TRBJ2-2, the V gene TRBV7-9; D unresolved. Germline CDR1 reads SEHNR; CDR2 reads FQNEAQ (reference sequence). The CDR3 contains 15 residues. The V gene lost 1 base and the J gene lost 4 bases, with 10 bases spanning the gap. CDR3 residues: CASSLVIGPTGELFF. As DNA, the CDR3 is TGTGCCAGCAGCTTAGTGATCGGGCCCACCGGGGAGCTGTTTTTT.